Shown below are 9 T cell receptor beta chains from a single sample sequenced in a study of CD8+ T cells in alopecia areata. Indicated treatment: oral pan-JAK inhibitor, 5-10 mg twice daily. Sequencing relied on a cDNA template that was reverse transcribed from extracted RNA. This table comes from immunoSEQ multiplex PCR, and its TCRdb copy is limited to in-frame clones, with some not included. This table holds approximately 150,000 clones, less than 80% found once. Specimen: CD4+ T cells sorted from blood, collected at week 24, from a patient treated with tofacitinib. The source of these receptors is a human donor with alopecia areata.

This clone turned up a few times. The chain recombines TRBV29-1 with TRBJ2-2; 12 nucleotides match TRBD2. Germline CDR1 SQVTM, CDR2 ANQGSEA. The CDR3 runs to 15 residues. V lost 4 bases and J lost 7; bases outside the gene matches: 7. CDR3 sequence: CSVGPSGGAGGELFF. CDR3 bases: TGCAGCGTTGGTCCTAGCGGGGGGGCCGGCGGGGAGCTGTTTTTT.

J is TRBJ1-3 and V is TRBV7-6, with TRBD1 matching over 8 bases. The germline CDR1 and CDR2 sequences are SGHVS and FNYEAQ. The J segment lost 0 bases and the V segment lost 5 bases, leaving 9 bases of the junction unmatched. The CDR3 runs 17 residues. The CDR3 loop is CASSLGTGTSSGNTIYF. The CDR3 DNA is TGTGCCAGCAGCCTAGGGACAGGAACCAGCTCTGGAAACACCATATATTTT.

This clone was found a few times. The chain carries TRBV5-1 and TRBJ2-3; no firm D call. The germline V and J ends were trimmed by 4 bases and 4 bases, with 13 bases remaining between them. Germline loops: CDR1 SGHRS, CDR2 YFSETQ. The CDR3 length is 14 residues. In DNA, the CDR3 is TGCGCCAGCAGCCACATATTGAGGCCAGATACGCAGTATTTT. Translation gives CASSHILRPDTQYF.

The chain combines TRBV30 with TRBJ1-5, with TRBD1 identical over 7 bases. Germline CDR1 reads GTSNPN; CDR2 reads SVGIG (reference sequence). V shed 3 bases, J shed 2 bases, and the junction held 4 bases outside the gene matches. CDR3 length equals 14 residues. For the CDR3, the DNA is TGTGCCTGGAGGGGACAGTCTGGCAATCAGCCCCAGCATTTT. Amino acids: CAWRGQSGNQPQHF.

Turning to this clone: The sample contains more than one DNA sequence encoding this CDR3. This sequence joins TRBV5-1 and TRBJ2-5, with 8 bases identical to TRBD1. After removal of 4 bases from V and 4 bases from J, the junction contained 3 bases not matched to a gene. This CDR3 is built from 13 residues. The germline V gene has CDR1 SGHRS and CDR2 YFSETQ. In DNA, the CDR3 is TGCGCCAGCAGCCTCGGACAGGGAGAGACCCAGTACTTC. Translated: CASSLGQGETQYF. The full variable domain, its missing parts supplied by reference TRBV5-1 and TRBJ2-5, is KAGVTQTPRYLIKTRGQQVTLSCSPISGHRSVSWYQQTPGQGLQFLFEYFSETQRNKGNFPGRFSGRQFSNSRSEMNVSTLELGDSALYLCASSLGQGETQYFGPGTRLLVL.

The chain uses TRBV6-5 and TRBJ1-2; TRBD1 is a possible D gene (6 bases). The CDR3 is 11 amino acids. The germline V gene encodes CDR1 MNHEY and CDR2 SVGAGI. Trimming removed 4 bases from V and 7 bases from J, with 7 bases in between. This CDR3 is CASSWDTGYTF. The CDR3 DNA sequence: TGTGCCAGCAGTTGGGACACTGGCTACACCTTC.

This clone was observed a single time. J is TRBJ2-2 and V is TRBV6-6; 7 bases map to TRBD2. The germline V gene has CDR1 MNHNY and CDR2 SVGAGI (reference sequence). J lost 1 base, V lost 2 bases, and 1 base had no gene match. The CDR3 sequence is 15 residues long. The CDR3 nucleotides are TGTGCCAGCAGTTACCGCGGGGGGAACACCGGGGAGCTGTTTTTT. Residues: CASSYRGGNTGELFF.

The chain joins TRBV2 to TRBJ1-1; D remains ambiguous. Germline V gene data show CDR1 as SNHLY and CDR2 as FYNNEI. The V end was cut by 9 bases, the J end by 0 bases, with 11 bases between. This CDR3 spans 13 amino acids. The CDR3 DNA reads as TGTGCCAGTCTAACGCAGATGAACACTGAAGCTTTCTTT. It is translated as CASLTQMNTEAFF.

The rearrangement joins TRBV18 to TRBJ1-1; TRBD1 might be the D (6 bases). Trimming cost V 2 bases and J 0 bases, with 10 bases left between them. The CDR3 spans 15 residues. Germline V gives CDR1 KGHSH, CDR2 LQKENI. CDR3 sequence: CASSPDRTLNTEAFF. The DNA of the CDR3 is TGTGCCAGCTCACCAGACAGGACCCTGAACACTGAAGCTTTCTTT.